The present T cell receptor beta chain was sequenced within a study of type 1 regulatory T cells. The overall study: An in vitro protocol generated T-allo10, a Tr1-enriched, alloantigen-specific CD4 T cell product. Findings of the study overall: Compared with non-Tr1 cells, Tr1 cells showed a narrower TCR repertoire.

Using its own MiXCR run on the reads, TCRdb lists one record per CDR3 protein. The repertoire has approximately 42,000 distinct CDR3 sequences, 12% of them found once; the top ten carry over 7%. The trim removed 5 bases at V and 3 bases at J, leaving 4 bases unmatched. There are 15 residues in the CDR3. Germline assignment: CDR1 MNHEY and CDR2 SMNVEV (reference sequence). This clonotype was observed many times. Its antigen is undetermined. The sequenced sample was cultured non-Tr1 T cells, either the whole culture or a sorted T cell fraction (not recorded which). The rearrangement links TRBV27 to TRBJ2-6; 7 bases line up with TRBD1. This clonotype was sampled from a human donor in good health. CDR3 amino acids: CASSGQAVGANVLTF. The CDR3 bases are TGTGCCAGCAGTGGACAGGCTGTTGGGGCCAACGTCCTGACTTTC. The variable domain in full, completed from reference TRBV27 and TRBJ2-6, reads EAQVTQNPRYLITVTGKKLTVTCSQNMNHEYMSWYRQDPGLGLRQIYYSMNVEVTDKGDVPEGYKVSRKEKRNFPLILESPSPNQTSLYFCASSGQAVGANVLTFGAGSRLTVL.